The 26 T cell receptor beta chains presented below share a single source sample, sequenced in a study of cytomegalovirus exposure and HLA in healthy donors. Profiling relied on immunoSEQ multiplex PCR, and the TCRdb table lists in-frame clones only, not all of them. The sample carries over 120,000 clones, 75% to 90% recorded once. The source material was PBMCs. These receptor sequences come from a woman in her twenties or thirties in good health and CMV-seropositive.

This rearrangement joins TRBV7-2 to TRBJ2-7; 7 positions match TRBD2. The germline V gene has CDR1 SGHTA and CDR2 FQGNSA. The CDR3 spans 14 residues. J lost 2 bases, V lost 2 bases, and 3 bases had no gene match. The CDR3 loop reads CASSLSSGTYEQYF. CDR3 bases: TGTGCCAGCAGCTTATCTAGCGGAACCTACGAGCAGTACTTC.

CDR3 DNA sequence: TGTGCCAGCAGCTCCAAAGGACAGCTCTACGAGCAGTACTTC. Its translation: CASSSKGQLYEQYF. This sequence joins TRBV13 and TRBJ2-7; a possible D gene is TRBD1 (6 bases). This CDR3 is 14 amino acids long. The ends were cut back, 4 bases at V and 3 bases at J, with 13 bases in the middle. Germline V gene sequence: CDR1 PRHDT, CDR2 FYEKMQ (reference sequence).

The CDR3, as DNA: TGTGCCAGCAGCTATCGACAGGGGGAGACCCAGTACTTC. Its translation is CASSYRQGETQYF. The V and J genes are TRBV9 and TRBJ2-5, with TRBD1 matching over 8 bases. With 4 bases clipped from V and 5 bases from J, the junction kept 4 bases outside the gene matches. Per germline, CDR1 SGDLS and CDR2 YYNGEE. The CDR3 totals 13 residues.

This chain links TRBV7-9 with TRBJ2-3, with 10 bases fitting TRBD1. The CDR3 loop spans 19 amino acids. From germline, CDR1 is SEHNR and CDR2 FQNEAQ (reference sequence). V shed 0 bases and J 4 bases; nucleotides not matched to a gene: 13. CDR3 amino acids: CASSLAALRDRGYADTQYF. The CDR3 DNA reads TGTGCCAGCAGCTTAGCGGCTTTGAGGGACAGGGGCTATGCAGATACGCAGTATTTT.

The CDR3 DNA is TGTGCCAGCAGCTCCACCTTTAGCGGCTCCTACGAGCAGTACTTC. Its protein product is CASSSTFSGSYEQYF. This chain connects TRBV7-9 to TRBJ2-7; D perhaps matches TRBD2 (6 bases). Trimming shortened V by 4 bases and J by 0 bases, and 13 bases separated the two germline ends. Germline CDR1 reads SEHNR; CDR2 reads FQNEAQ (reference sequence). The CDR3 totals 15 residues.

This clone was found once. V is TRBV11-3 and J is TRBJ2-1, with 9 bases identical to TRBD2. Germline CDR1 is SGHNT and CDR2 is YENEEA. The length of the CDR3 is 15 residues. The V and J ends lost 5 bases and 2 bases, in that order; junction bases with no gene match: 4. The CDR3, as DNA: TGTGCCAGCAGCCCCAGCGGGGGGCCCTACAATGAGCAGTTCTTC. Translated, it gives CASSPSGGPYNEQFF.

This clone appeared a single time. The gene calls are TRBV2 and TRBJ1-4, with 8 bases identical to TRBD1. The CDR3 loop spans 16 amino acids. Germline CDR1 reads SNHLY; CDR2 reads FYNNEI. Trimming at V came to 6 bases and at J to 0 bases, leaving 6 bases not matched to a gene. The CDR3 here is CASRRQGLATNEKLFF. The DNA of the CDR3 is TGTGCCAGCAGAAGACAGGGGCTTGCAACTAATGAAAAACTGTTTTTT.

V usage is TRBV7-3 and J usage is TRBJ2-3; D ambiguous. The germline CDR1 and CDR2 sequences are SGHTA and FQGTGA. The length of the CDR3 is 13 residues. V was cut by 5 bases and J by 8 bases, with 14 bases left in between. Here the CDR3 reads CASSRKERFTQYF. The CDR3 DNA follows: TGTGCCAGCAGCCGAAAGGAGAGATTTACGCAGTATTTT.

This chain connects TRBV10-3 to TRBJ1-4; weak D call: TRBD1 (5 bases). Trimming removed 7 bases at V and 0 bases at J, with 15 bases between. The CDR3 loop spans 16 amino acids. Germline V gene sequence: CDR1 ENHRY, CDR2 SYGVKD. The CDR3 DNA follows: TGTGCCATCACCTTACTTAAAGGGGCAACTAATGAAAAACTGTTTTTT. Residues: CAITLLKGATNEKLFF.

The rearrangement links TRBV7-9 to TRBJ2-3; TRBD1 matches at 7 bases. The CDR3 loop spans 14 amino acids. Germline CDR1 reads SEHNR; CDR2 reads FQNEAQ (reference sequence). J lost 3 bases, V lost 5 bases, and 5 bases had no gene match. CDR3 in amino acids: CASSEKQGTDTQYF. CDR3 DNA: TGTGCCAGCAGCGAAAAACAGGGGACAGATACGCAGTATTTT.

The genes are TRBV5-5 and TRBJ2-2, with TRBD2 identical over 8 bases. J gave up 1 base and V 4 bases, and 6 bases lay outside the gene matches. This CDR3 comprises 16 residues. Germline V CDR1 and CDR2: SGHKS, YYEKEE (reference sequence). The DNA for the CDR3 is TGTGCCAGCAGCCTCTTAGCGGGACAGAACACCGGGGAGCTGTTTTTT. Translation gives CASSLLAGQNTGELFF.

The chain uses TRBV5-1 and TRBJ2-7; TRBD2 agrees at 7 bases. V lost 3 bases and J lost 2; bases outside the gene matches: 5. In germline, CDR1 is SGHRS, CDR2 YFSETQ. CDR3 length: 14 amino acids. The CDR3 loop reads CASSSAAGAYEQYF. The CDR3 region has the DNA TGCGCCAGCAGCTCCGCCGCGGGAGCCTACGAGCAGTACTTC.

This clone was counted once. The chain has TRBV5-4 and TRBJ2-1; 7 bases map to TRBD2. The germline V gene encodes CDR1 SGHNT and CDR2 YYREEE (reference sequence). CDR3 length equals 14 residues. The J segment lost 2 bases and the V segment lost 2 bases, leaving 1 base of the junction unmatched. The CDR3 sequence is CASSFGTTYNEQFF. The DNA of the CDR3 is TGTGCCAGCAGCTTTGGGACTACCTACAATGAGCAGTTCTTC.

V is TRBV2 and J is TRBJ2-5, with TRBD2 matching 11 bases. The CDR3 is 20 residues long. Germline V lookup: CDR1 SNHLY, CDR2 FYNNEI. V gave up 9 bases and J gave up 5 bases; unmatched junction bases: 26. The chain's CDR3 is CASRNDLGWASGRRRETQYF. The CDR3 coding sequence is TGTGCCAGTCGGAATGACTTAGGGTGGGCTAGCGGGAGGAGGAGGGAGACCCAGTACTTC.

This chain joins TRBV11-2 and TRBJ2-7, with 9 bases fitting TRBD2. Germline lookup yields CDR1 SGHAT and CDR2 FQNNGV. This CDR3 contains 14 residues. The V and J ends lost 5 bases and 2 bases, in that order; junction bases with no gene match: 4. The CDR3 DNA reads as TGTGCCAGCAGCCCGCGGGGGGGACCCTACGAGCAGTACTTC. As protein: CASSPRGGPYEQYF.

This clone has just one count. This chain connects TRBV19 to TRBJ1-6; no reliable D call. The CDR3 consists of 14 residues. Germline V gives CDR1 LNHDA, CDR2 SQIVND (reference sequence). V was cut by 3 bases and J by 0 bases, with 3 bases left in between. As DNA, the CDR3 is TGTGCCAGTAGTATTAGCTCCTATAATTCACCCCTCCACTTT. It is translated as CASSISSYNSPLHF.

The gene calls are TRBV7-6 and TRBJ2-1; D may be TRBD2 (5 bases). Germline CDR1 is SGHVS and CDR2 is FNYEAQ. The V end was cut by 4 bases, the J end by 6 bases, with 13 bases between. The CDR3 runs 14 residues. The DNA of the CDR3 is TGTGCCAGCAGCTCCAAAGCCGGGGTCAATGAGCAGTTCTTC. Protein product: CASSSKAGVNEQFF.

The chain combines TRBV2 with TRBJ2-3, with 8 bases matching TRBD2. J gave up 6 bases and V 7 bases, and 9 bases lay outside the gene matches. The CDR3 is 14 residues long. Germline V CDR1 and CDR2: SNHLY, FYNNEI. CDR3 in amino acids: CASIKGTRVDTQYF. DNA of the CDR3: TGTGCCAGCATCAAAGGGACTAGGGTGGATACGCAGTATTTT.

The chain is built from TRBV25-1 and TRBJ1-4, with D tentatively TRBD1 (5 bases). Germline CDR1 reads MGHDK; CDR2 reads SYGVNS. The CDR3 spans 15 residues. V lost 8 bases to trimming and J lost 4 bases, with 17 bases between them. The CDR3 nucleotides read TGTGCCAGCTCGGATTACAGGTCGGGTAATGAAAAACTGTTTTTT. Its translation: CASSDYRSGNEKLFF.

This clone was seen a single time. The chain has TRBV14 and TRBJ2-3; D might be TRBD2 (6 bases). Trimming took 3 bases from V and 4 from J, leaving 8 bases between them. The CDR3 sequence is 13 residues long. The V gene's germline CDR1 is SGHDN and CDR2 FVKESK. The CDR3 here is CASSQGGSDTQYF. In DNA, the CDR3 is TGTGCCAGCAGCCAGGGGGGTTCAGATACGCAGTATTTT.

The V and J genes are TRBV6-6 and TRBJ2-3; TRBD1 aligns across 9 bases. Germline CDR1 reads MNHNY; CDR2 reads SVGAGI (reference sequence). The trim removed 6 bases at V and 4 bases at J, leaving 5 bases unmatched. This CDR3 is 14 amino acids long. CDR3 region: CASSGQGNADTQYF. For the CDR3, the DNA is TGTGCCAGCAGCGGACAGGGGAACGCAGATACGCAGTATTTT.

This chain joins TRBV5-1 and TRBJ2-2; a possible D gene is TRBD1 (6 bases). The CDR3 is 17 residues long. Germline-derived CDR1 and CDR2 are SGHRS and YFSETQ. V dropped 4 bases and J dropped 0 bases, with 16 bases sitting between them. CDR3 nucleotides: TGCGCCAGCAGCCCGAAAAGGACAGCTGCGAACACCGGGGAGCTGTTTTTT. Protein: CASSPKRTAANTGELFF.

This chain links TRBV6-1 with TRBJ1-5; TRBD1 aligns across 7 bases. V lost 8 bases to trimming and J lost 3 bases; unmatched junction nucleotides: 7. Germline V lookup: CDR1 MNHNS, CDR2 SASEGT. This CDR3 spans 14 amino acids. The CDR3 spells CASRWTGDNQPQHF. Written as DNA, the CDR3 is TGTGCCAGCCGATGGACAGGTGACAATCAGCCCCAGCATTTT.

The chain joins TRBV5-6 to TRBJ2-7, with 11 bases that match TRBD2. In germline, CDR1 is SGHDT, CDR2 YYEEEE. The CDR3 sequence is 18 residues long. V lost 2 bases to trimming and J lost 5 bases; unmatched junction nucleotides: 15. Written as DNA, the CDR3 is TGTGCCAGCAGCTTTTTGGGTGACCCTAGCGGGAGGATAAACGAGCAGTACTTC. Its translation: CASSFLGDPSGRINEQYF. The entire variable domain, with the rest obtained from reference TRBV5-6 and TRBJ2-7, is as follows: DAGVTQSPTHLIKTRGQQVTLRCSPKSGHDTVSWYQQALGQGPQFIFQYYEEEERQRGNFPDRFSGHQFPNYSSELNVNALLLGDSALYLCASSFLGDPSGRINEQYFGPGTRLTVT.

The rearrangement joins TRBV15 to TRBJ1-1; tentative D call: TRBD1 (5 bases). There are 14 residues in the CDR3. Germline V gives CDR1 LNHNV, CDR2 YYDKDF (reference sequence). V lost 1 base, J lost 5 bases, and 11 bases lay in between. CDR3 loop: CATSRGDGGTEAFF. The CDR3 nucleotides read TGTGCCACCAGCAGAGGGGACGGAGGGACTGAAGCTTTCTTT.

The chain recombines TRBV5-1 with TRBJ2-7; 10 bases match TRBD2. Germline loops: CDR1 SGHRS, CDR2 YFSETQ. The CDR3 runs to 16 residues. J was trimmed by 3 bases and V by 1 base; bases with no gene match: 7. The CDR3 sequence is CASSLLASGSLYEQYF. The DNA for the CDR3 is TGCGCCAGCAGCTTGCTGGCTAGCGGGAGTCTCTACGAGCAGTACTTC.